This TCR beta chain is from a study of metastatic and nonmetastatic thyroid tumors. Study-wide points: Reportedly, malignant thyroid tumors had significantly higher TCR beta diversity than benign nodules, in blood and tumor.

This clone was detected only a few times. What it binds is not known. MiXCR reprocessed the PCR reads for TCRdb. The profile shows about 70,000 clones, roughly 18% of them singletons. The germline V and J ends were trimmed by 5 bases and 7 bases, with 13 bases remaining between them. This CDR3 region has 13 residues. CDR1 is SGHTA, CDR2 FQGNSA, per germline. Each patient went into thyroid surgery without having received any treatment. This TCR was sampled from a female donor with papillary thyroid cancer or a benign thyroid nodule (not recorded which). Some clones in this sample may be carry-over from other donors' samples. This chain joins TRBV7-2 and TRBJ2-3; possibly TRBD2 for D (5 bases). Sample: blood. In DNA, the CDR3 is TGTGCCAGCAGCCTGATTCCTAGCAATACGCAGTATTTT. Translated, it gives CASSLIPSNTQYF. The whole variable domain, filled in from reference TRBV7-2 and TRBJ2-3, reads GAGVSQSPSNKVTEKGKDVELRCDPISGHTALYWYRQSLGQGLEFLIYFQGNSAPDKSGLPSDRFSAERTGGSVSTLTIQRTQQEDSAVYLCASSLIPSNTQYFGPGTRLTVL.